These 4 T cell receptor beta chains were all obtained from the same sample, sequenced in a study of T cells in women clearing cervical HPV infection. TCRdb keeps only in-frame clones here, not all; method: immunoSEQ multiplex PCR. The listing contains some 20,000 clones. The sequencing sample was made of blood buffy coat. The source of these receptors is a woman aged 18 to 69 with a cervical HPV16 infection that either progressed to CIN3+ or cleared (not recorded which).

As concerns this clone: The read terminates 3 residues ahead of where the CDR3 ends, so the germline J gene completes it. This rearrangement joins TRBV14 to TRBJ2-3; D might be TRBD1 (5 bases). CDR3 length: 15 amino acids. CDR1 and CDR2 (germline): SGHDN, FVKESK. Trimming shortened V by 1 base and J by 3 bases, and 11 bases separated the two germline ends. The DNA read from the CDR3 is TGTGCCAGCAGCCAAGGAAGGCAGGGAACAGATACG. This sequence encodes CASSQGRQGTDT. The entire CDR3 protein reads CASSQGRQGTDTQYF.

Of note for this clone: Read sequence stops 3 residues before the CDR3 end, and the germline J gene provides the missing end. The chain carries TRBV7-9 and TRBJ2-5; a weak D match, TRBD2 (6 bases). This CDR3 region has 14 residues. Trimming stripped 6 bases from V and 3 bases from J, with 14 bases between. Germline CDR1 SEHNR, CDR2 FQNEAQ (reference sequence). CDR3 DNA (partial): TGTGCCAGCAGACACGGGGGTAGCGAAGAGACC. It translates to CASRHGGSEET. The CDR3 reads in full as CASRHGGSEETQYF.

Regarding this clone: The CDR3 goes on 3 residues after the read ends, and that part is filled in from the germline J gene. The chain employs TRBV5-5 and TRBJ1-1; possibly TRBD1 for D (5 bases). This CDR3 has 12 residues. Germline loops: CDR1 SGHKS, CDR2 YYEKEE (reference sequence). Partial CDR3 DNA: TGTGCCAGCAGCGGGGGGGTCAGGGAA. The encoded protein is CASSGGVRE. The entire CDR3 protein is CASSGGVREAFF.

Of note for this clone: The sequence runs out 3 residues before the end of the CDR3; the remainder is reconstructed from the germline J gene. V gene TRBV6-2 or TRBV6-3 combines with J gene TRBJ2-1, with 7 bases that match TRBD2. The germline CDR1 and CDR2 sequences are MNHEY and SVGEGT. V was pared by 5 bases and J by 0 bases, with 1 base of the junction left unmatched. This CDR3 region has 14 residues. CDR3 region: CASSPGGSYNEQFF. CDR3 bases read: TGTGCCAGCAGTCCGGGGGGCTCCTACAATGAG.